Sequencing of this TCR beta chain was carried out in a study of Tregs in tolerant kidney transplant recipients. Mixed chimerism was transient after nonmyeloablative marrow transplants from related graft donors. The assay was immunoSEQ multiplex PCR, and TCRdb's table has in-frame clones only and misses some. The sample carries about 64,000 clones, 87% recorded once. In regard to this clone: The junction differs from germline at one of its ends, possibly a read error.

The CDR3 runs 14 residues. Germline loops: CDR1 SGHDT, CDR2 YYEEEE. The rearrangement links TRBV5-6 to TRBJ2-1; D is possibly TRBD2 (6 bases). This material consisted of CD4+ T cells from blood (PBMCs), taken 6 months after the transplant. This TCR was recovered from a human patient who received a combined kidney and bone marrow transplant. Certain T cells may be donor cells from the graft. CDR3 bases: TGTGTCAGCAGCCGTAGCGGTACCTACAATGAGCAGTTCTTC. Its protein is CVSSRSGTYNEQFF.